This record concerns one T cell receptor (beta chain) sequence. The target of this receptor is not known. One base away there is no much larger clone; base qualities are not given. In total, roughly 670 healthy bone marrow donors made up the cohort. All cohort members were sampled while nominally healthy, although unrecorded immune exposures were likely present. The donor tested CMV seropositive and was one of the 289 seropositive cohort members. Every donor gave a peripheral blood sample, and the peripheral blood mononuclear cells from that sample were used for TCR beta sequencing. The Qiagen DNeasy Blood Extraction Kit was used to extract genomic DNA from the blood cell samples. In the germline V gene, CDR1 corresponds to SNHLY and CDR2 to FYNNEI. The CDR3 contains 13 residues, cysteine and phenylalanine counted. This entry keeps only the CDR3 DNA: 39 bases, framed from base 1. V is reduced by 7 bases and J by 0 bases, leaving a spacing of 7 bases between them.

The data are from a study of cytomegalovirus exposure and HLA in healthy donors (dated by TCRdb to about 2017). For the study in its entirety: According to an earlier analysis of 587 of the donors, 150 million to 200 million T cells yielded over 100 million unique TCR beta sequences and around 280 Gb of sequence data. An earlier analysis of around 540 of the donors applied high-throughput TCR beta sequencing to assess whether each TCR beta V gene segment acted as functional or pseudogenic. The genetic ancestry cluster associated with self-reported Caucasian donors included 65% to 90% of the approximately 400 genotyped donors. A later genetic analysis used genome-wide SNP genotypes for about 55% of the 666 donors, treating that subset as a discovery cohort. Typing coverage varied by locus: roughly 629-630 donors for A, B, C, DRB1 and DQB1; roughly 560 for DQA1; around 570 for DPA1; approximately 450 for DPB1. Among under 450 genotyped donors of the cohort, an average of around 240,000 unique TCR beta nucleotide sequences were sequenced per donor, roughly 18% of them non-productive. Roughly 5 DR-DQ haplotypes were treated as single units for association and clustering because of strong linkage in the cohort. Rather than using new phenotypic data, the later analysis identified candidate immune exposures from TCR beta sequences and from how often those sequences occurred across donors. All discovery cohort repertoires had been generated on a single sequencing platform. The study aimed to test whether signatures of past pathogen exposure could be identified by cataloging public T cell receptors. High-throughput TCR immunosequencing, statistical association of individual TCRs with disease status, and machine learning were combined to predict cytomegalovirus infection status. Alongside the repertoire data, information on donor age, sex, ethnicity and CMV serostatus was compiled. The study profiled the T cell repertoires of under 850 subjects by immunosequencing and related them to cytomegalovirus serostatus. About 300 gigabases of sequencing data and 91 million or so unique TCR sequences made up an early release that covered around 640 HLA-typed donors. Both class I and class II loci were covered by HLA typing, at four-digit resolution. To study patterns of TCR occurrence, a later analysis re-analyzed previously published TCR beta repertoires from 666 donors and added high-resolution HLA genotyping. A separate validation cohort of 100 to 150 different subjects was used in addition to the roughly 640-subject first cohort.

General study outcomes and caveats: A later analysis associated about 16,000 TCR beta sequences with specific HLA alleles at a false discovery rate of 0.05. Strong co-occurrence of HLA alleles, especially DR and DQ, made assigning TCR associations to individual alleles difficult. Because the 87-base-pair reads could not distinguish some IMGT-functional V segments, including TRBV6-2 and TRBV6-3, those segments were excluded. An association between a missense DCLRE1C variant and V-gene and J-gene trimming of TCR beta chains was found in a later genetic analysis and replicated in an independent cohort. CMV serostatus was the only immune exposure information available for the cohort. A further reported finding was that TCR beta sequences accurately predicted the HLA-A and HLA-B alleles for most subjects in the first cohort. A later analysis found that HLA-associated TCR beta chains were more clonally expanded and had lower generation probabilities than equally common non-associated chains. The authors suggested that the approach could potentially be extended to other disease states and immunological phenotypes. Because HLA typing was unavailable for some donors at each locus, only the typed subset was used in association tests. Broadly in line with IMGT annotations, most TCR beta V segments showed up in productive rearrangements about 87% or about 30% of the time in an earlier analysis of roughly 590 of the donors. A few of the identified cytomegalovirus-associated TCR beta chains were confirmed in vitro to be specific for cytomegalovirus antigens. According to a later genetic analysis, donors in an Asian-associated ancestry cluster had fewer N-insertions in productive TCRs than the roughly 670-donor mean. A cluster of highly shared sequence variants was judged likely to be a technical artifact of the sequencing pipeline. The cohort was sequenced for TCR beta chains only, and without alpha or paired-chain data the features that could be detected were limited. In a later analysis, most CMV-associated TCR beta chains were found to appear HLA-restricted, with HLA associations seemingly driven largely by CMV exposure. Correlated functional status among segregating V segments might reflect linkage disequilibrium, but an unknown experimental factor could not be ruled out. Cytomegalovirus status was reported to be diagnosed by the classifier with high specificity and sensitivity in both the original and validation cohorts. In the study, approximately 160 TCR beta chains were listed as associated with cytomegalovirus. In a later analysis, several top co-occurrence clusters were reported to appear linked to parvovirus B19, influenza, CMV and Epstein-Barr virus. Sequencing depth was assumed to be roughly uniform across donors in the presence/absence analyses, though that assumption may not hold. A later analysis found that TCR association rates varied across HLA loci, with DRB1 alleles showing the most associated TCRs and HLA-C alleles the fewest. Across donors, most TCR sequences were observed very rarely, whereas some public TCRs were present in many individuals. Seventeen rarely observed V segments, including chromosome 9 orphons, were excluded from the earlier analysis of about 610 of the donors because counts were too low.

Libraries were prepared through the immunoSEQ multiplex PCR assay. For the multiplex PCR, a mixture combining 60 forward primers for TCR Vbeta segments and 13 reverse primers for TCR Jbeta segments was used. The CDR3 region of rearranged TCR beta genes was amplified from genomic DNA by a multiplex PCR assay. The Illumina HiSeq System was used to sequence the amplified TCR beta libraries as 87-base-pair reads. Per the source publication's procedure: A later analysis tallied 75 million to 95 million unique TCR beta chains across the 550 to 850 repertoires, and around 9.9 million of those chains were shared by two or more donors. A nearest-neighbor algorithm error-corrected the raw reads and collapsed the reads into unique sequences, merging closely related sequences to remove PCR and sequencing errors. Alignment of CDR3 sequences to IMGT reference sequences was used to assign V, D and J gene segments. For a sequence to be retained, a match of at least six nucleotides was required to both a V gene segment and a J gene segment. Rearrangements were classified as productive when the CDR3 lacked stop codons and remained in frame with V and J, and all other rearrangements were classified as non-productive. CDR3 was defined according to IMGT convention as the region running from the second conserved V-encoded cysteine to the conserved J-encoded phenylalanine. Sequences without an unambiguous match to a single V gene segment were excluded from the earlier analysis of 450 to 650 of the donors. An earlier analysis of a few hundred of the donors called V segments functional above 56.7% productive rearrangements and segregating when the between-donor standard deviation exceeded 5%. A statistical classification framework was built for diagnosing cytomegalovirus status from the catalog of TCR beta chain sequences. In a later analysis, TCR nucleotide sequences were compared against IMGT/GENE-DB human TR gene sequences so that V and J genes could be assigned. In a later analysis, CDR3 sequences and most-parsimonious VDJ recombination scenarios were assigned using the TCRdist pipeline. In a later analysis, each TCR beta chain was defined by its CDR3 amino acid sequence together with its V-gene family, and reads without a unique V-gene family were excluded. To address suspected cross-contamination and a sequencing artifact, a later analysis removed roughly 580 highly shared, low-generation-probability nucleotide sequences. In a later analysis, a clonal expansion index was calculated for each public chain from normalized within-repertoire ranks of inferred template counts. A later analysis computed generation probabilities with a VDJ recombination model fitted to out-of-frame rearrangements, and checked the results against IGoR. In a later analysis, TCR-TCR, TCR-HLA and TCR-CMV co-occurrence was scored with hypergeometric tests, and a repertoire-size bias correction was applied to TCR pairs. A later analysis estimated false discovery rates by permuting HLA or CMV assignments 20 times. In a later analysis, co-occurring TCRs were grouped with DBSCAN, and TCRdist sequence similarity was added when clustering was performed within HLA-allele-positive subsets. Co-occurrence clustering excluded repertoires with fewer than 30,000 or more than 120,000 public chains, plus five with anomalous nucleotide sharing. The table was pulled from immuneACCESS by TCRdb, which kept in-frame rearrangements only. Such tables lose some clones; where checked, under half of the loss comes from unresolved V genes, and the rest has no known cause. The V and J calls and clone size come from that table; D and trimming were worked out from the DNA. The sample includes about 160,000 clones, with about 85% observed a single time. Around 1.3% of the sample rests with the top ten.

The chain couples TRBV2 to TRBJ1-5; the D segment could be TRBD1, given 5 matching bases. Material: PBMCs. The TCR originated in a man in his fifties or sixties in good health and CMV-seropositive. CDR3 sequence: CASKGDSNQPQHF. Here is the DNA: TGTGCCAGCAAAGGGGATAGCAATCAGCCCCAGCATTTT.